This TCR beta chain was sequenced during a study of blood T cell repertoires in COVID-19. On the study more broadly: PBMCs, B-cell-depleted T cells, or T cells were the source of the cDNA or gDNA that made up the material.

Per the original data handling: Using reference gene primer amplification, nucleated cell counts were estimated. TCRdb's copy holds only in-frame clones and misses some; the assay was immunoSEQ multiplex PCR. That table is the source of V, J and clone size, and D and trimming were worked out from the DNA. The data show over 200,000 clones, around 88% seen once. The CDR3 covers 21 residues. The sequence was obtained from a man between 35 and 55 years old with active or convalescent COVID-19. V and J are TRBV21-1 and TRBJ2-3; the table gives TRBD2 as D, unverified against the DNA. TRBV21-1 is a pseudogene segment. The sequencing input was peripheral blood. The CDR3 nucleotides read TGTGCCAGCAGGAAAAGGGGGTACCCGGGACTAGCGGGAGGTAGCGCAGATACGCAGTATTTT. Translating it yields CASRKRGYPGLAGGSADTQYF.